The entry that follows covers one TCR beta chain sequence. Its antigen remains unidentified. Time point in this sample: cycle 4 day 1 (C4D1), after 6 weeks of nivolumab. Every patient had relapsed following autologous stem cell transplantation, and cohorts differed in brentuximab vedotin exposure. Out of thawed PBMCs, magnetic negative selection purified CD4+ T cells. Assay: immunoSEQ multiplex PCR; the TCRdb copy retains only in-frame clones and omits some. The sample records 30,000 or so clones, 85% to 90% being singletons. The CDR3 runs 13 residues. Germline V gene lookup returns CDR1 MDHEN and CDR2 SYDVKM. Trimming pared 3 bases from V and 6 bases from J, leaving 9 bases between. These data belong to a study of PD-1 blockade in classical Hodgkin lymphoma. Points from the study as a whole: Complete responders started with a diversity level that resembled newly diagnosed patients at baseline. A reduction in baseline TCR diversity was reportedly seen in newly diagnosed patients relative to healthy donors.

The source was CD4+ T cells from blood, collected before the fourth cycle of nivolumab. The gene calls are TRBV28 and TRBJ1-5, with no clear D. The source of this sequence is a human donor with classical Hodgkin lymphoma. The CDR3 DNA reads TGTGCCAGCAGTTTCTTGGTGGTTCAGCCCCAGCATTTT. This translates into CASSFLVVQPQHF.